This TCR beta chain comes out of a study of cytomegalovirus exposure and HLA in healthy donors. The CDR3 spans 14 residues. Trimming removed 3 bases from V and 3 bases from J, with 13 bases in between. The germline gives CDR1 SGHRS, CDR2 YFSETQ. General study results and limits: It was found in a later analysis that first-cohort TCR clusters tended to co-occur in the 100 to 150 validation repertoires.

Assay: immunoSEQ multiplex PCR; the TCRdb copy retains only in-frame clones and omits some. This table has about 60,000 clones, approximately 93% appearing once. Concerning this clone itself: What it binds is unknown.

V gene TRBV5-1 combines with J gene TRBJ2-7; tentatively, D is TRBD1 (6 bases). Input material: PBMCs. The TCR sequence derives from a woman between 18 and 29 years old in good health and CMV-seronegative. As DNA, the CDR3 is TGCGCCAGCAGCTCCCAAGGGGGAAACTACGAGCAGTACTTC. It yields the protein CASSSQGGNYEQYF.